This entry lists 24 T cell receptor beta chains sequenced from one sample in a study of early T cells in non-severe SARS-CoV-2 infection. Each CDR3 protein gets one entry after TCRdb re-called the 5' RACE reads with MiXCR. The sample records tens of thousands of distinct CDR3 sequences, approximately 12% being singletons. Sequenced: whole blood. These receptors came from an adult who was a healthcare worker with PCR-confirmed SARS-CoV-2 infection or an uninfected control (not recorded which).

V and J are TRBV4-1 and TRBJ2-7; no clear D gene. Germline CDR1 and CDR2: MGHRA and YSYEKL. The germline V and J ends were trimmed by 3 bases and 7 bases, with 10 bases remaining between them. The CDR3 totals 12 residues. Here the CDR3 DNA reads TGCGCCAGCAGCCACGCGTATCAGGAGCAGTACTTC. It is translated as CASSHAYQEQYF.

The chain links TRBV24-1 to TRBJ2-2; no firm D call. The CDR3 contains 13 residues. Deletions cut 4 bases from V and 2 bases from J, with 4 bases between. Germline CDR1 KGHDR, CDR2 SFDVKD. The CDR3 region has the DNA TGTGCCACCAGTGAGACAAACACCGGGGAGCTGTTTTTT. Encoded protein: CATSETNTGELFF.

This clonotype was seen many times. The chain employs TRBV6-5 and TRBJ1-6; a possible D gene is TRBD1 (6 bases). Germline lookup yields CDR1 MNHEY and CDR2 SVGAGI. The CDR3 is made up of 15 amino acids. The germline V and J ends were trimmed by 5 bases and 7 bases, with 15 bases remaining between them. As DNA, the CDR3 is TGTGCCAGCAGTACCTCTTGGACAGCAAATTCACCCCTCCACTTT. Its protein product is CASSTSWTANSPLHF.

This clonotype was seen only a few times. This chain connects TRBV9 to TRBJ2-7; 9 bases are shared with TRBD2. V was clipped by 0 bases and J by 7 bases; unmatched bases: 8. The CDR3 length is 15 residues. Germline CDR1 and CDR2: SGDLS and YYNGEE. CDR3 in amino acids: CASSVASGVMWEQYF. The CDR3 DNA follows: TGTGCCAGCAGCGTAGCTAGCGGGGTGATGTGGGAGCAGTACTTC.

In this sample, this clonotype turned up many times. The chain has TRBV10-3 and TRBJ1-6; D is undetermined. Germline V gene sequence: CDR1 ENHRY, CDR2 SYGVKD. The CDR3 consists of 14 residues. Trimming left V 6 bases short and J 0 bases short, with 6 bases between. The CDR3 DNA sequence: TGTGCCATCAGGGCCAGCTCCTATAATTCACCCCTCCACTTT. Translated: CAIRASSYNSPLHF.

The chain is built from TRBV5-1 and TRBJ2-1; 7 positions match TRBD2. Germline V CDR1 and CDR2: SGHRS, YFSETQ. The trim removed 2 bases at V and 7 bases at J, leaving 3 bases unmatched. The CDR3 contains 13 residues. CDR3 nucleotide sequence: TGCGCCAGCAGCTTAGGGACTACGAATGAGCAGTTCTTC. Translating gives CASSLGTTNEQFF.

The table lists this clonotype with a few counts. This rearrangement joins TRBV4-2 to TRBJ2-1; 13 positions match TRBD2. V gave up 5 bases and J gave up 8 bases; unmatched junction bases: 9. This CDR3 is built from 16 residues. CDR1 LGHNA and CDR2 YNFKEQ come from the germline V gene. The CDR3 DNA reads TGTGCCAGCAGCAGGACTAGCGGGAGTCGGGACGATGAGCAGTTCTTC. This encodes CASSRTSGSRDDEQFF.

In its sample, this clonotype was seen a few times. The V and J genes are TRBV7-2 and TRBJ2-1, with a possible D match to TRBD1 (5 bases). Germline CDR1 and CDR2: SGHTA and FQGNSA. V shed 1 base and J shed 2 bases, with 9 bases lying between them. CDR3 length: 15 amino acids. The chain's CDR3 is CASSLDRMTYNEQFF. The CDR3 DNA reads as TGTGCCAGCAGCTTAGACAGGATGACCTACAATGAGCAGTTCTTC. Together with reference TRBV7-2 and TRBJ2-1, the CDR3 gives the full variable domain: GAGVSQSPSNKVTEKGKDVELRCDPISGHTALYWYRQSLGQGLEFLIYFQGNSAPDKSGLPSDRFSAERTGGSVSTLTIQRTQQEDSAVYLCASSLDRMTYNEQFFGPGTRLTVL.

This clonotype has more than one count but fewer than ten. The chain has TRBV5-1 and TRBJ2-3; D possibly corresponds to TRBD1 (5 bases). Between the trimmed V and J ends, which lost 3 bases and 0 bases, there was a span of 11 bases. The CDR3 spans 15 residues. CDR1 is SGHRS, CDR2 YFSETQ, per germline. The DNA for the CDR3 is TGCGCCAGCAGCTGGCAGGGTAGCAGCACAGATACGCAGTATTTT. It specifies CASSWQGSSTDTQYF.

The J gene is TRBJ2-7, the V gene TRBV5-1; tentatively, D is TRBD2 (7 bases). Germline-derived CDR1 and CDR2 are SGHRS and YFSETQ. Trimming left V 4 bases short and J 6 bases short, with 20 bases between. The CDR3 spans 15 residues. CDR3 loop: CASSLESGGGLEQYF. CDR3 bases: TGCGCCAGCAGCCTGGAATCAGGCGGGGGCCTCGAGCAGTACTTC. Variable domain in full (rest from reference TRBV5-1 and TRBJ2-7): KAGVTQTPRYLIKTRGQQVTLSCSPISGHRSVSWYQQTPGQGLQFLFEYFSETQRNKGNFPGRFSGRQFSNSRSEMNVSTLELGDSALYLCASSLESGGGLEQYFGPGTRLTVT.

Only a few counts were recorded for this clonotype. CDR3 protein: CASSSLPNEQFF. In nucleotides, the CDR3 is TGCGCCAGCAGCTCACTCCCCAATGAGCAGTTCTTC. This rearrangement joins TRBV4-1 to TRBJ2-1; D remains unclear. The CDR3 totals 12 residues. V was cut by 5 bases and J by 6 bases, with 8 bases left in between. CDR1 is MGHRA and CDR2 is YSYEKL in the germline V gene.

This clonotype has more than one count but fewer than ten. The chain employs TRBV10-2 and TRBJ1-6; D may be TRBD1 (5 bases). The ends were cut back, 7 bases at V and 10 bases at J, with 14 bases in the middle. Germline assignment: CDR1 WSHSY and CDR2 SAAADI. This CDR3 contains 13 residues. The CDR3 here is CASNRDLSSPLHF. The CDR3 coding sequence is TGCGCCAGCAACCGGGACCTCAGCTCACCCCTCCACTTT.

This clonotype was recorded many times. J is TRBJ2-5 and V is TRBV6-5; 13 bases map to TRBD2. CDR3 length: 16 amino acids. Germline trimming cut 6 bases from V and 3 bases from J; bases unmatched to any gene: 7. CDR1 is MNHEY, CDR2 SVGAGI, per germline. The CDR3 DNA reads TGTGCCAGCAGGTCACTAGCGGGGGGGAGAGAAGAGACCCAGTACTTC. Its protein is CASRSLAGGREETQYF.

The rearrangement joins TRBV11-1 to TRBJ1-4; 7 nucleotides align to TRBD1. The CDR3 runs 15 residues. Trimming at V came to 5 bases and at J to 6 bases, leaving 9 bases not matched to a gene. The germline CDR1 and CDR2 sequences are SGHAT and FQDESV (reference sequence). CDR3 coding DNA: TGTGCCAGCAGCACTCACAGGGGAAAGGATGAAAAACTGTTTTTT. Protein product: CASSTHRGKDEKLFF.

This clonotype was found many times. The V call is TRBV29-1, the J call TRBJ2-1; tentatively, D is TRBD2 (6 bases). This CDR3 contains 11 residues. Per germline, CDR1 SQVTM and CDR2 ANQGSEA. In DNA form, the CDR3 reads TGCGCAGAGAGTAGCGGCAATGAGCAGTTCTTC. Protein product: CAESSGNEQFF.

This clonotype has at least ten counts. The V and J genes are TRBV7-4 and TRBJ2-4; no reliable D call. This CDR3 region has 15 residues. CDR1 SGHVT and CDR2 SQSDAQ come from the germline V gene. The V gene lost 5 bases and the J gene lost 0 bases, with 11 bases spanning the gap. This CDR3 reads CASSPTLIAKNIQYF. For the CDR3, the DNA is TGTGCCAGCAGCCCCACCCTCATAGCCAAAAACATTCAGTACTTC.

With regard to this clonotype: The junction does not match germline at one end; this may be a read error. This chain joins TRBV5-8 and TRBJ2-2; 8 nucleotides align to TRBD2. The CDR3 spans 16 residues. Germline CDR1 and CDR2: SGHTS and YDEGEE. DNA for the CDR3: TGTGCCAGCAGCCACGGGACTAGACTAGCCACCGGGAAGCTGTTTTTT. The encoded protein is CASSHGTRLATGKLFF.

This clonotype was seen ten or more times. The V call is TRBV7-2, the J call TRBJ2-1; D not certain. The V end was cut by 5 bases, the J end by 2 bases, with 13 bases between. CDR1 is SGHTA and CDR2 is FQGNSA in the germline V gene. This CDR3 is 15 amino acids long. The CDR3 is CASSPTYRAYNEQFF. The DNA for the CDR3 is TGTGCCAGCAGCCCCACGTACCGGGCCTACAATGAGCAGTTCTTC. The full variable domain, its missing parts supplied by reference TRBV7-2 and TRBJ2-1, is GAGVSQSPSNKVTEKGKDVELRCDPISGHTALYWYRQSLGQGLEFLIYFQGNSAPDKSGLPSDRFSAERTGGSVSTLTIQRTQQEDSAVYLCASSPTYRAYNEQFFGPGTRLTVL.

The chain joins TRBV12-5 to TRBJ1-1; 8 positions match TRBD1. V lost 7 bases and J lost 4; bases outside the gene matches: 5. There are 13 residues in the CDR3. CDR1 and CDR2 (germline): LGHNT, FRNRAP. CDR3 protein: CASAGTGGTEAFF. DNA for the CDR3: TGTGCTAGTGCCGGAACAGGGGGCACTGAAGCTTTCTTT.

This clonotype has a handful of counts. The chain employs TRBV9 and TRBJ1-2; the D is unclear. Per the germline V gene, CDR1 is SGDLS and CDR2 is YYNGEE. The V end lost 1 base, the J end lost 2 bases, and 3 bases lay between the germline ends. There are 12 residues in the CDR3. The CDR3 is CASSVTNYGYTF. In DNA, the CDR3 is TGTGCCAGCAGCGTAACGAACTATGGCTACACCTTC.

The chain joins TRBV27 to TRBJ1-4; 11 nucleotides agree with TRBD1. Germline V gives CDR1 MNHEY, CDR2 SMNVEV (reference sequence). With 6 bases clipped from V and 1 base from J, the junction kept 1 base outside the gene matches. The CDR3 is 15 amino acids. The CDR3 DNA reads TGTGCCAGCAGGGGACAGGGGGTAACTAATGAAAAACTGTTTTTT. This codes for CASRGQGVTNEKLFF.

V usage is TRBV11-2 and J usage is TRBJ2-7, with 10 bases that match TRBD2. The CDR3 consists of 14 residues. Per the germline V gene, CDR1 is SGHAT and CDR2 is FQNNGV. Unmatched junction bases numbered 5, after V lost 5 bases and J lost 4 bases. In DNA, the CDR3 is TGTGCCAGCAGCCTAGCGGGAGAGAAGTACGAGCAGTACTTC. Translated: CASSLAGEKYEQYF. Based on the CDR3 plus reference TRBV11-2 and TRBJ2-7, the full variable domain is EAGVAQSPRYKIIEKRQSVAFWCNPISGHATLYWYQQILGQGPKLLIQFQNNGVVDDSQLPKDRFSAERLKGVDSTLKIQPAKLEDSAVYLCASSLAGEKYEQYFGPGTRLTVT.

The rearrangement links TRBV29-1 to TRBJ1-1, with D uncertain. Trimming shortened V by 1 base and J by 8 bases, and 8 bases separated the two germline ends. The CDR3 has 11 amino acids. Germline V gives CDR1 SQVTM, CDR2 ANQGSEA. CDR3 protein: CSVEGRAEAFF. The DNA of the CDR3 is TGCAGCGTTGAAGGGCGGGCGGAAGCTTTCTTT. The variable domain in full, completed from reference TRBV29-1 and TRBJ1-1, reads SAVISQKPSRDICQRGTSLTIQCQVDSQVTMMFWYRQQPGQSLTLIATANQGSEATYESGFVIDKFPISRPNLTFSTLTVSNMSPEDSSIYLCSVEGRAEAFFGQGTRLTVV.

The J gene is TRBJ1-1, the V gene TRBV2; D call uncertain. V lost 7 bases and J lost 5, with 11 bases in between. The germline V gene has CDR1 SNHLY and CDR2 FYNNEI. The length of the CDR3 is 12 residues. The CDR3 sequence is CASKLSWTEAFF. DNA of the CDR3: TGTGCCAGCAAGCTTAGTTGGACTGAAGCTTTCTTT.